The source of this T cell receptor (beta chain) is a study of shared clonotypes between healthy human individuals. Study-wide results and caveats: An anticipated effect of sequencing depth on clonotype sharing among donors was recognized. Enrolling few donors narrowed the genetic and exposure-history diversity that was represented.

Concerning this clone itself: Its antigen remains unidentified.

CD45RO-negative, CCR7-positively selected cells formed the naive CD8 fraction, excluding terminally differentiated effector memory CD45RA+ cells. At a deep level, the assay was run. Only in-frame clones appear in the TCRdb table, and some are missing; sequencing was by immunoSEQ multiplex PCR. The sample records about 2 million clones, approximately 94% being singletons. The CDR3 is 13 residues long. The V gene lost 7 bases and the J gene lost 2 bases, with 9 bases spanning the gap. Germline V lookup: CDR1 SGHDT, CDR2 YYEEEE. The clonotype comes from a man aged 18 to 29 in good health. Sequencing was performed on naive CD8+ T cells sorted from blood. The rearrangement uses TRBV5-6 and TRBJ2-2, with D possibly matching TRBD1 (6 bases). DNA of the CDR3: TGTGCCAGCTCGGGACAAAACACCGGGGAGCTGTTTTTT. It codes for CASSGQNTGELFF.